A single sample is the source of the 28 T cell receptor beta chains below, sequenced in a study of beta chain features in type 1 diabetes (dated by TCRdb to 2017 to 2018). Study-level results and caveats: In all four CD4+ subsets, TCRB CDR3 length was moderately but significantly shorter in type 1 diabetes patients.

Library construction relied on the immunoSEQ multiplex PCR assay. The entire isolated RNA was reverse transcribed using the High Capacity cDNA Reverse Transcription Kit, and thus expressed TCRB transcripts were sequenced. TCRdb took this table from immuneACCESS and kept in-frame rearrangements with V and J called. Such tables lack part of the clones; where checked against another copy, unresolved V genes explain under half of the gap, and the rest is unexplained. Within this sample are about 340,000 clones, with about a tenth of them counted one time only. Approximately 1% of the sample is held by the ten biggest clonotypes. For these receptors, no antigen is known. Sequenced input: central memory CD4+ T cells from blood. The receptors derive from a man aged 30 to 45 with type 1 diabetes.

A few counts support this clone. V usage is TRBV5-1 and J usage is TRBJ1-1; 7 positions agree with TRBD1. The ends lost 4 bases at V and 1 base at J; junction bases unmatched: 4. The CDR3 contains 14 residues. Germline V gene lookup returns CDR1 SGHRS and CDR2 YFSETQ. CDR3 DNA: TGCGCCAGCAGCGTGGGACAGTCGAACACTGAAGCTTTCTTT. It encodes CASSVGQSNTEAFF. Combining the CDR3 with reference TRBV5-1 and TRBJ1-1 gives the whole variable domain KAGVTQTPRYLIKTRGQQVTLSCSPISGHRSVSWYQQTPGQGLQFLFEYFSETQRNKGNFPGRFSGRQFSNSRSEMNVSTLELGDSALYLCASSVGQSNTEAFFGQGTRLTVV.

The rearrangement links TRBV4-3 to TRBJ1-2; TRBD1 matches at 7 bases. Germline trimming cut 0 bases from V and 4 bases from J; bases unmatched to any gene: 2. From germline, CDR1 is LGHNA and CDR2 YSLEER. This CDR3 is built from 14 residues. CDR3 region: CASSQDYRGYGYTF. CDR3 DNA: TGCGCCAGCAGCCAAGATTACAGGGGCTATGGCTACACCTTC.

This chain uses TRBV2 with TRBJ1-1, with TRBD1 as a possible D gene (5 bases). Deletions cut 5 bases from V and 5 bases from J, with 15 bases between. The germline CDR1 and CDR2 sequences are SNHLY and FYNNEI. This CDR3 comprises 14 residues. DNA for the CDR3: TGTGCCAGCAGTTTCCGGCAGGGTTTGACTGAAGCTTTCTTT. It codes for CASSFRQGLTEAFF. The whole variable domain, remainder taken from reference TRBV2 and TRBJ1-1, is EPEVTQTPSHQVTQMGQEVILRCVPISNHLYFYWYRQILGQKVEFLVSFYNNEISEKSEIFDDQFSVERPDGSNFTLKIRSTKLEDSAMYFCASSFRQGLTEAFFGQGTRLTVV.

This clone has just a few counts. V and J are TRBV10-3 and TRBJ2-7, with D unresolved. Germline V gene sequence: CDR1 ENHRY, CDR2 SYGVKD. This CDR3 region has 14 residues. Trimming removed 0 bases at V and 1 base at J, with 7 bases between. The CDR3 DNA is TGTGCCATCAGTGAGTCTCTCGGTTCCTACGAGCAGTACTTC. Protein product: CAISESLGSYEQYF.

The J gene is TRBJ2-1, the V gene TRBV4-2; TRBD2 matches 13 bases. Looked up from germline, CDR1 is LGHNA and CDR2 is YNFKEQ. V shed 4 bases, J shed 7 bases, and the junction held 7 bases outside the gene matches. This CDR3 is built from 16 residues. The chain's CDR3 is CASSRSTSGGANEQFF. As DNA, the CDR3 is TGTGCCAGCAGCCGCTCTACTAGCGGGGGGGCTAATGAGCAGTTCTTC.

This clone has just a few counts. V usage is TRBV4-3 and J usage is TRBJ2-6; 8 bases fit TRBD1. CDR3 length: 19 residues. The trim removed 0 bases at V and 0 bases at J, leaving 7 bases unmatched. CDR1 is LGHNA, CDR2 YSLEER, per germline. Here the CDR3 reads CASSQDPQGASSGANVLTF. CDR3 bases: TGCGCCAGCAGCCAAGATCCCCAGGGGGCGAGCTCTGGGGCCAACGTCCTGACTTTC.

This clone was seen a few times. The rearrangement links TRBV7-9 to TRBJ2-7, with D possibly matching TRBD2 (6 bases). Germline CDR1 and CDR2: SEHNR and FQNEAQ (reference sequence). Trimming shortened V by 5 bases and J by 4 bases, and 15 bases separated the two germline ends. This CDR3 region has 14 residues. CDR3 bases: TGTGCCAGCAGCGCGTCGGGACTCCGTTACGAGCAGTACTTC. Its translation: CASSASGLRYEQYF.

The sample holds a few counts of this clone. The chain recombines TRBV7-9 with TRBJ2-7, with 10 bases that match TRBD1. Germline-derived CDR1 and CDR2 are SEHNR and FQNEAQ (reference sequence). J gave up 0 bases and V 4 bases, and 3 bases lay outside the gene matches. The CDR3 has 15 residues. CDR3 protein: CASSSGQGSSYEQYF. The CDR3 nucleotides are TGTGCCAGCAGCTCGGGACAGGGGAGCTCCTACGAGCAGTACTTC.

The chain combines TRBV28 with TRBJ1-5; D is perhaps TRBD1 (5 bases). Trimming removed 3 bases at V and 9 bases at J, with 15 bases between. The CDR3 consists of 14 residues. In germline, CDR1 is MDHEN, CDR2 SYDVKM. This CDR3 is CASSLGRVPRPQHF. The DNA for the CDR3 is TGTGCCAGCAGTTTGGGCAGGGTGCCTCGGCCCCAGCATTTT.

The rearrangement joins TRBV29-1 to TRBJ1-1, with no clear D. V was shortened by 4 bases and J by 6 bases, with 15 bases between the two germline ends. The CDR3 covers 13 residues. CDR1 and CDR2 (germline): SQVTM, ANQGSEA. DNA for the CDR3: TGCAGCGTTGTTTTGAGGGCGAGTGCTGAAGCTTTCTTT. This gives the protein CSVVLRASAEAFF.

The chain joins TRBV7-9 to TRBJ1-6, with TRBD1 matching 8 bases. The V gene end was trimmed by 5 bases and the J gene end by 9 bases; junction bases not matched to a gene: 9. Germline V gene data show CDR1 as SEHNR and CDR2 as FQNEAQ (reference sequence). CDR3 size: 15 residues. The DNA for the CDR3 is TGTGCCAGCAGCCTCGGACAGGGTCACAGTTCACCCCTCCACTTT. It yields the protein CASSLGQGHSSPLHF.

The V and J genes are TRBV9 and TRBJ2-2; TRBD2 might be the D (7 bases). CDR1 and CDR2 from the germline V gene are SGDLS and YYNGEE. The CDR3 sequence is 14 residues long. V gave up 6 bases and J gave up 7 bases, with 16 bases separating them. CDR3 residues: CASTPRGANGELFF. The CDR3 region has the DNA TGTGCCAGCACCCCCCGGGGGGCGAACGGGGAGCTGTTTTTT.

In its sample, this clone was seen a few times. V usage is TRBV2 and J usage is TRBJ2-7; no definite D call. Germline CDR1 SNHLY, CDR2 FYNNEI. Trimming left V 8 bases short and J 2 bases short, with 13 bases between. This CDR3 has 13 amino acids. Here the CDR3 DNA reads TGTGCCAGCGGGGTGGACCAAACCTACGAGCAGTACTTC. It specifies CASGVDQTYEQYF.

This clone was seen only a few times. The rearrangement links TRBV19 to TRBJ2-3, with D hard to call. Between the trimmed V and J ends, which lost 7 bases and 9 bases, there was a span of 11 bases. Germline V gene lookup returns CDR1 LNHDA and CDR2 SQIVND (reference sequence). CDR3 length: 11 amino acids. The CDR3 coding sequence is TGTGCCAGTAAGGTGCGTGGCACGCAGTATTTT. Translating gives CASKVRGTQYF.

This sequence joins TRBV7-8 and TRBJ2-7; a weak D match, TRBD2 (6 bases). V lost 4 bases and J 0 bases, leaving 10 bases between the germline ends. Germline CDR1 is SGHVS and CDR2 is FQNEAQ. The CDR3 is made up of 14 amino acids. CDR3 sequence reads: CASSWGDSSYEQYF. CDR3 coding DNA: TGTGCCAGCAGCTGGGGGGATAGCTCCTACGAGCAGTACTTC.

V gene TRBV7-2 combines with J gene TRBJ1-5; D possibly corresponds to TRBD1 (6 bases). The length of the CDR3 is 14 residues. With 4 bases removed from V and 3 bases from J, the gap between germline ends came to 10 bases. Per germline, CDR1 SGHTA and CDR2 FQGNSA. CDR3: CASSSGVPNQPQHF. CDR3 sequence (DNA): TGTGCCAGCAGCTCAGGGGTTCCCAATCAGCCCCAGCATTTT.

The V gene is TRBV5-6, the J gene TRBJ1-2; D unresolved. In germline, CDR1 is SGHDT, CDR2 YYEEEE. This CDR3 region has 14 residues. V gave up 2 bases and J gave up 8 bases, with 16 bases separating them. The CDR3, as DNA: TGTGCCAGCAGCTTTGATGGAAGGTTAGCGGGCTACACCTTC. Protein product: CASSFDGRLAGYTF.

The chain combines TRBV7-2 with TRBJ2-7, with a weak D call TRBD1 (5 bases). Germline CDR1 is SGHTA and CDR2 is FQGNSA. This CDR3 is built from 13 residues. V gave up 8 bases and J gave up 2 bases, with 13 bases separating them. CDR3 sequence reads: CASAWTQTYEQYF. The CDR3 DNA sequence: TGTGCCAGCGCTTGGACACAGACCTACGAGCAGTACTTC.

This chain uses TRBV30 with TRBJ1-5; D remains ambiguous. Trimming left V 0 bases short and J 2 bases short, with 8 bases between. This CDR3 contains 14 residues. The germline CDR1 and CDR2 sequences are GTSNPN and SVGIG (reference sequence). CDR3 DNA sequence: TGTGCCTGGAGTGTATGGGGTGGCAATCAGCCCCAGCATTTT. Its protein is CAWSVWGGNQPQHF.

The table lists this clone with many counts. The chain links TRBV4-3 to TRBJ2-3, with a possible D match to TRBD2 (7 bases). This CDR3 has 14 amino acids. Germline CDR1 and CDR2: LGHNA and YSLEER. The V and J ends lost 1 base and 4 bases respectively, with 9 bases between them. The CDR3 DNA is TGCGCCAGCAGCCAAGTGGGGGGGCCAGATACGCAGTATTTT. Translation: CASSQVGGPDTQYF.

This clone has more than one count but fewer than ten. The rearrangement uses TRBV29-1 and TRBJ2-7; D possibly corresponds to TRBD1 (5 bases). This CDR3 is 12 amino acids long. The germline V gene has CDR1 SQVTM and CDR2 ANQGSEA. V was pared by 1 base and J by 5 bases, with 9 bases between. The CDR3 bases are TGCAGCGTTGAAGCAGGGTACCACGAGCAGTACTTC. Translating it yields CSVEAGYHEQYF.

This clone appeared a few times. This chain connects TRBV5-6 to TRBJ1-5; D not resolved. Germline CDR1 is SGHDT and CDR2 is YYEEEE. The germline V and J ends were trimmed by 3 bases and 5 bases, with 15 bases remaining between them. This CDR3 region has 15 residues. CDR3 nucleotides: TGTGCCAGCAGCTACTCCTCGGACCGGTATCAGCCCCAGCATTTT. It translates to CASSYSSDRYQPQHF.

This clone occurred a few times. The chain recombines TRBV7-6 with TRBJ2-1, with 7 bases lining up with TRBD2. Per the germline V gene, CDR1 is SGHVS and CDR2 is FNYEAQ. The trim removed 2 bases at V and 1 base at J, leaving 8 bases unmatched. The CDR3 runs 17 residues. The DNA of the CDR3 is TGTGCCAGCAGCTTACTGACTAGCAGGTTATCCTACAATGAGCAGTTCTTC. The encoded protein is CASSLLTSRLSYNEQFF.

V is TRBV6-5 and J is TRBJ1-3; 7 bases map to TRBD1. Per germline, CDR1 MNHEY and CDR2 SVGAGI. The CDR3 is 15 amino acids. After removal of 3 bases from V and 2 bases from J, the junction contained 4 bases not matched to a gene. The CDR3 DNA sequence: TGTGCCAGCAGTTATTCACAGGGGACTGGAAACACCATATATTTT. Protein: CASSYSQGTGNTIYF.

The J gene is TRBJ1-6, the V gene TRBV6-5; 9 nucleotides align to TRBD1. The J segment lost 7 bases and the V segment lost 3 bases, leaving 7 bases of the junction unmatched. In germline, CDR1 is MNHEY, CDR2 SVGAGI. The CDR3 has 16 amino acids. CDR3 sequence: CASSYGQGILNSPLHF. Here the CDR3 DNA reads TGTGCCAGCAGTTATGGACAGGGGATACTAAATTCACCCCTCCACTTT.

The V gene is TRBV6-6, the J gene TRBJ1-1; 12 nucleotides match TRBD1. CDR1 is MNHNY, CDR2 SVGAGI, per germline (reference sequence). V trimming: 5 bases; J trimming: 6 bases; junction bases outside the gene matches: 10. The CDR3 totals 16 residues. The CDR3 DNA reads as TGTGCCAGCAGTGCACCCGGGGGACAGGGGGCCTCTGAAGCTTTCTTT. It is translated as CASSAPGGQGASEAFF.

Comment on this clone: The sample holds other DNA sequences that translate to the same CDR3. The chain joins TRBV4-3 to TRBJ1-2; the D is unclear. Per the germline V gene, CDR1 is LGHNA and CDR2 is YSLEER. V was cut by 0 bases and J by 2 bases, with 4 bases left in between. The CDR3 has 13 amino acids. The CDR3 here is CASSQDRNYGYTF. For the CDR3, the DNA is TGCGCCAGCAGCCAAGACCGGAACTATGGCTACACCTTC.

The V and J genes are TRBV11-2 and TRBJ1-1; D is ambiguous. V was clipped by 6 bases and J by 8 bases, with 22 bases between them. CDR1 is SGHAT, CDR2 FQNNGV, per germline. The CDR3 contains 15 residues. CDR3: CASRTVVVRPGEAFF. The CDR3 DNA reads TGTGCCAGCAGGACCGTAGTGGTTCGCCCGGGGGAAGCTTTCTTT.